Listed below are T cell receptor beta chains from one sample, sequenced in a study of T cells in Graves' hyperthyroidism and ophthalmopathy. TCRdb independently ran MiXCR on the multiplex PCR reads; one entry per CDR3 protein. The table shows 530,000 or so distinct CDR3 sequences, with approximately 17% occurring only once. The sample consisted of blood. These receptors all come from a woman aged 18-29 years with Graves' ophthalmopathy. Both conserved end residues are part of each CDR3. The D gene is left open where the match is weak. Clone size is stated in some rows and not others, as once, few, many or a class when expanded.

D gene: TRBD1
V gene: TRBV20-1
J gene: TRBJ2-1
clone size: many
CDR3 DNA: TGCAGTGTGGACAGGGGCCTCTACAATGAGCAGTTCTTC
CDR3 protein: CSVDRGLYNEQFF

D gene: -
V gene: TRBV7-2
J gene: TRBJ2-1
clone size: few
CDR3 DNA: TGTGCCAGCAGCTTAGAACAGGGAACCTACAATGAGCAGTTCTTC
CDR3 protein: CASSLEQGTYNEQFF

D gene: -
V gene: TRBV5-1
J gene: TRBJ1-4
clone size: few
CDR3 DNA: TGCGCCAGCAGCTTAGTCCCTCAGGGGATGAGGACTAATGAAAAACTGTTTTTT
CDR3 protein: CASSLVPQGMRTNEKLFF

D gene: TRBD2
V gene: TRBV10-3
J gene: TRBJ2-3
clone size: -
CDR3 DNA: TGTGCCATCAGTGATCTGGCGGGAGGTGCAGATACGCAGTATTTT
CDR3 protein: CAISDLAGGADTQYF

D gene: TRBD1
V gene: TRBV9
J gene: TRBJ1-2
clone size: -
CDR3 DNA: TGTGCCAGCAGCGTACTCGGACAGGGGTTTCGTGGCTACACCTTC
CDR3 protein: CASSVLGQGFRGYTF

D gene: TRBD1
V gene: TRBV19
J gene: TRBJ2-7
clone size: few
CDR3 DNA: TGTGCCAGTAGTATTGCGACAGGGCAGGCCGAGCAGTACTTC
CDR3 protein: CASSIATGQAEQYF

D gene: -
V gene: TRBV9
J gene: TRBJ2-3
clone size: many
CDR3 DNA: TGTGCCAGCAGCGACGCGGACAGTCCAGATACGCAGTATTTT
CDR3 protein: CASSDADSPDTQYF

D gene: TRBD1
V gene: TRBV27
J gene: TRBJ1-5
clone size: many
CDR3 DNA: TGTGCCAGCAGGGAACAGGGGGCCGGCAATCAGCCCCAGCATTTT
CDR3 protein: CASREQGAGNQPQHF

D gene: TRBD2
V gene: TRBV5-6
J gene: TRBJ2-1
clone size: many
CDR3 DNA: TGTGCCAGCAGCTTGGGACTAGCAGCACCCTACAATGAGCAGTTCTTC
CDR3 protein: CASSLGLAAPYNEQFF

D gene: TRBD1
V gene: TRBV6-1
J gene: TRBJ1-1
clone size: many
CDR3 DNA: TGTGCCAGCAGTTACTCCCCGGGACAGATTAACACTGAAGCTTTCTTT
CDR3 protein: CASSYSPGQINTEAFF

D gene: -
V gene: TRBV18
J gene: TRBJ2-2
clone size: many
CDR3 DNA: TGTGCCAGCTCACCAAGTGTGGGAGACGGGACCGGGGAGCTGTTTTTT
CDR3 protein: CASSPSVGDGTGELFF